This is a list of T cell receptor beta chains from one sample in a study of blood T cell repertoires in COVID-19. Clones were read by immunoSEQ multiplex PCR, and TCRdb kept only the in-frame ones, dropping some. In the table there are about 250,000 clones, approximately 90% of which are singletons. Sample: PBMCs or T cells enriched from blood (not recorded which). These receptor sequences come from a man aged 40-49 years who had recovered from COVID-19. Each CDR3 is given with its conserved first and last residue. A D gene is named only where the DNA matches it firmly. The listing skips clone size in some rows; elsewhere it reads once, few, many or a size class.

clone_size	v_call	cdr3_length	d_call	j_call	cdr3_nt	cdr3_aa
.	TRBV5-4	15	.	TRBJ2-3	TGTGCCAGCAGCCCGTGGCCAGAAAGCACAGATACGCAGTATTTT	CASSPWPESTDTQYF
.	TRBV12-3/TRBV12-4	13	.	TRBJ2-3	TGTGCCAGCAGTACACTAGGCACAGATACGCAGTATTTT	CASSTLGTDTQYF
.	TRBV5-6	17	TRBD2	TRBJ2-5	TGTGCCAGCAGCCGTTGGGGTGGCGGGGGGTTTCAAGAGACCCAGTACTTC	CASSRWGGGGFQETQYF
.	TRBV12-3/TRBV12-4	13	TRBD2	TRBJ2-1	TGTGCCAGCACCTCTAGCGGGAGAATCTGGCAGTTCTTC	CASTSSGRIWQFF
.	TRBV7-8	17	TRBD1	TRBJ2-7	TGTGCCAGCAGCCTACTCCTACCGGGACAGGGGATCGGCGAGCAGTACTTC	CASSLLLPGQGIGEQYF
.	TRBV10-3	15	TRBD1	TRBJ2-1	TGTGCCATCAGCTTCACAGGGGGCCCAAACAATGAGCAGTTCTTC	CAISFTGGPNNEQFF
.	TRBV7-2	15	TRBD1	TRBJ1-2	TGTGCCAGCAGCTTAGGGGGACAGGGGGCCTATGGCTACACCTTC	CASSLGGQGAYGYTF
.	TRBV19	14	.	TRBJ2-5	TGTGCCAGTAGTATCCCGGGGGGGGACAGACCTTGGTACTTC	CASSIPGGDRPWYF
.	TRBV2	15	TRBD2	TRBJ2-1	TGTGCCAGCAGCTCGCTAGCGGGAGGTGGGGATGAGCAGTTCTTC	CASSSLAGGGDEQFF
.	TRBV2	18	TRBD2	TRBJ2-1	TGTGCCAGCAGTGAACAAATTTTGTGGCTAGCGGGACACAATGAGCAGTTCTTC	CASSEQILWLAGHNEQFF
.	TRBV5-1	15	TRBD1	TRBJ1-2	TGCGCCAGCAGCGTACCCGGGACAGGGGGCGGAGGCTACACCTTC	CASSVPGTGGGGYTF
.	TRBV3-1/TRBV3-2	13	.	TRBJ1-1	TGTGCCAGCAGCCAAGATGTCGTAACTGAAGCTTTCTTT	CASSQDVVTEAFF
.	TRBV7-2	16	.	TRBJ2-5	TGTGCCAGCAGCTTAAATGTCGGACTGGCTACAGAGACCCAGTACTTC	CASSLNVGLATETQYF
.	TRBV4-1	15	TRBD1	TRBJ1-5	TGCGCCAGCAGCCATTACCGGGACAGGAATCAGCCCCAGCATTTT	CASSHYRDRNQPQHF
.	TRBV7-2	15	TRBD1	TRBJ2-1	TGTGCCAGCAGCTTGGGGACAGCGGAAGCCGATGAGCAGTTCTTC	CASSLGTAEADEQFF
.	TRBV28	15	TRBD2	TRBJ2-2	TGTGCCAGCAATACGGCGGGAGGGGGGACCGGGGAGCTGTTTTTT	CASNTAGGGTGELFF
.	TRBV18	16	TRBD2	TRBJ2-5	TGTGCCAGCTCACTTTCGACTAGCGGGGGGCAAGAGACCCAGTACTTC	CASSLSTSGGQETQYF
.	TRBV27	14	TRBD1	TRBJ2-7	TGTGCCAGCAGGATGGACAGGGGCGAGATCGAGCAGTACTTC	CASRMDRGEIEQYF
.	TRBV10-3	16	TRBD1	TRBJ1-3	TGTGCCATCAGTGGTCCCGGGACAGCTTCTGGAAACACCATATATTTT	CAISGPGTASGNTIYF
.	TRBV4-1	14	.	TRBJ2-3	TGCGCCAGCAGCCAAGGCAGGGCCACAGATACGCAGTATTTT	CASSQGRATDTQYF
once	TRBV29-1	14	TRBD1	TRBJ2-3	TGCAGCGCCACCCGACAGGGTAGCACAGATACGCAGTATTTT	CSATRQGSTDTQYF
.	TRBV5-4	15	TRBD1	TRBJ1-3	TGTGCCAGCAGGGCAGGGACAGGGTCTGGAAACACCATATATTTT	CASRAGTGSGNTIYF
.	TRBV11-3	17	TRBD2	TRBJ2-2	TGTGCCAGCAGCTTAGGTCTGTGGGGGGGAGCCACCGGGGAGCTGTTTTTT	CASSLGLWGGATGELFF
.	TRBV7-8	15	TRBD1	TRBJ2-7	TGTGCCAGCAGCCTATTGCAGACAGGGACCTACGAGCAGTACTTC	CASSLLQTGTYEQYF
.	TRBV6-5	14	TRBD1	TRBJ1-2	TGTGCCAGCCCTCGGGGACAGGGGGCTGATGGCTACACCTTC	CASPRGQGADGYTF
.	TRBV9	15	.	TRBJ2-5	TGTGCCAGCAGCTCCAGGACGGGAAAACAAGAGACCCAGTACTTC	CASSSRTGKQETQYF
few	TRBV11-2	15	.	TRBJ2-7	TGTGCCAGCAGCTTAGAACGGGGAGCGGCTGACGAGCAGTACTTC	CASSLERGAADEQYF
.	TRBV4-1	13	.	TRBJ1-1	TGCGCCAGCAGCCAAGGTTCGGGGACTGAAGCTTTCTTT	CASSQGSGTEAFF
.	TRBV7-9	15	TRBD2	TRBJ2-1	TGTGCCAGCAGCCACCAGCGGGAGGGCCAAGGTGAGCAGTTCTTC	CASSHQREGQGEQFF
.	TRBV5-1	17	TRBD1	TRBJ1-1	TGCGCCAGCAGCCTCCGGACAGGGCCAGGGATGAACACTGAAGCTTTCTTT	CASSLRTGPGMNTEAFF
.	TRBV7-3	13	.	TRBJ2-5	TGTGCCCAATCCGACTACTCCCCCGAGACCCAGTACTTC	CAQSDYSPETQYF
once	TRBV18	15	.	TRBJ2-7	TGTGCCAGCTCACCAGTTGAGGGAATCTCCTACGAGCAGTACTTC	CASSPVEGISYEQYF
few	TRBV12-5	14	.	TRBJ1-1	TGTGCTAGTGGTTTGGGACAGCTGAACACTGAAGCTTTCTTT	CASGLGQLNTEAFF
.	TRBV19	15	.	TRBJ1-6	TGTGCCAGTAGTATCGGGGGGCGCGGGAATTCACCCCTCCACTTT	CASSIGGRGNSPLHF
many	TRBV28	14	.	TRBJ1-5	TGTGCCAGCACCCCATTGGCGGGAGGTCAGCCCCAGCATTTT	CASTPLAGGQPQHF
.	TRBV28	13	.	TRBJ2-7	TGTGCCAGCATTGGACACGGTAGGTACGAGCAGTACTTC	CASIGHGRYEQYF
.	TRBV21-1	21	.	TRBJ2-2	TGTGCCAGCAGCAAAGACGTCAGGCGACTAGCGGGAGACCCGAACACCGGGGAGCTGTTTTTT	CASSKDVRRLAGDPNTGELFF
.	TRBV18	14	TRBD1	TRBJ2-7	TGTGCCAGCTCAAGGGGGACAGTTCCCTACGAGCAGTACTTC	CASSRGTVPYEQYF